This T cell receptor (beta chain) derives from a study of blood T cell repertoires in COVID-19. Across the study: T cells, B-cell-depleted T cells, or PBMCs provided the cDNA or gDNA that served as material.

Per the study methods: Counts of nucleated cells, estimated from reference gene primer amplification, were obtained. Sequencing used immunoSEQ multiplex PCR; TCRdb keeps in-frame clones, though not all of them. That table furnishes V, J and clone size, whereas the DNA furnished D and trimming. The table has tens of thousands of clones, roughly four fifths seen once; the top ten hold under 2%. This CDR3 has 14 amino acids. Trimming pared 6 bases from V and 0 bases from J, leaving 11 bases between. Germline assignment: CDR1 SNHLY and CDR2 FYNNEI. The source is an older woman with acute or convalescent COVID-19. The chain joins TRBV2 to TRBJ1-2; possible D gene TRBD1, 5 bases. The sequencing sample was made of peripheral blood. The CDR3 sequence is CASSQDSSNYGYTF. The DNA of the CDR3 is TGTGCCAGCAGCCAAGACAGTTCTAACTATGGCTACACCTTC.